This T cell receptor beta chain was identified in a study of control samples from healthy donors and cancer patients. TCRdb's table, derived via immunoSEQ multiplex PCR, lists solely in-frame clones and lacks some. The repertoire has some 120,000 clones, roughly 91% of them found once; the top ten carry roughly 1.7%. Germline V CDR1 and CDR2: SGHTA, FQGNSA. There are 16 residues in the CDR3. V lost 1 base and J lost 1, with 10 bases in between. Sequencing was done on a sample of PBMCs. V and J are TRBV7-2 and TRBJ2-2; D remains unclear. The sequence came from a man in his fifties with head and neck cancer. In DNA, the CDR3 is TGTGCCAGCAGCTTAGGGGCCTTACAGAACACCGGGGAGCTGTTTTTT. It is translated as CASSLGALQNTGELFF.